A selection of T cell receptor beta chains follows, all from one sample in a study of beta chain features in type 1 diabetes. Repertoires were generated with immunoSEQ multiplex PCR, while TCRdb's copy carries only in-frame clones and drops some. The repertoire holds 350,000 to 450,000 clones, with roughly 16% as singletons. Source material: naive CD4+ T cells from blood. The receptors were sampled from a young woman in good health. CDR3s include the opening cysteine and the closing phenylalanine or tryptophan.

TRBJ2-2 15 TRBV4-2 CASSPGTRGNGELFF
TRBJ2-5 15 TRBV2 CASTRTGNGKETQYF
TRBJ2-6 15 TRBV27 CASSPLGGGANVLTF
TRBJ1-5 14 TRBV30 CAWSEQTGNQPQHF
TRBJ2-1 13 TRBV29-1 CSVERTSVNEQFF
TRBJ2-1 13 TRBV28 CASSSLSYNEQFF
TRBJ2-7 13 TRBV28 CASSLGQGLKQYF
TRBJ2-1 15 TRBV5-1 CASSFPGLSNNEQFF
TRBJ2-1 13 TRBV7-7 CASSLGRVNEQFF
TRBJ2-5 13 TRBV5-4 CASSLGARPTQYF
TRBJ2-1 15 TRBV4-2 CASTVGLAGVNEQFF
TRBJ1-2 12 TRBV5-1 CASSLTGYGYTF
TRBJ2-1 13 TRBV29-1 CSARQGSSNEQFF
TRBJ2-1 15 TRBV7-9 CASSLRLASYNEQFF
TRBJ2-4 16 TRBV28 CASSKTGDIAKNIQYF
TRBJ2-7 15 TRBV5-1 CASSLALVGTYEQYF
TRBJ2-7 15 TRBV15 CATSSFGTYNYEQYF
TRBJ2-2 13 TRBV10-3 CASRQGVTGELFF
TRBJ1-4 15 TRBV30 CAWSGTGFTNEKLFF
TRBJ2-6 18 TRBV4-2 CASSQATGEDSGANVLTF
TRBJ2-2 15 TRBV6-6 CASSYSRGGAGELFF
TRBJ2-7 13 TRBV5-4 CASSFRGSYEQYF
TRBJ2-7 15 TRBV30 CAWTDGQLTSYEQYF
TRBJ1-4 13 TRBV30 CASLTGYAEKLFF
TRBJ2-1 17 TRBV18 CASSPPGLAGGTNEQFF
TRBJ2-7 16 TRBV7-9 CASSNQGLGGVYEQYF
TRBJ2-1 14 TRBV7-9 CASSWGGSANEQFF
TRBJ2-2 16 TRBV9 CASSVEGAGASGELFF
TRBJ2-7 15 TRBV28 CASSFGRQILSEQYF